The rows below give T cell receptor beta chains drawn from one sample of a study of OX40 agonist ivuxolimab in advanced cancers. Libraries were prepared by immunoSEQ multiplex PCR; TCRdb keeps only in-frame clonotypes and omits some of them. This table holds 82,000 or so clones, roughly 92% found once. The source was CD4+ or CD8+ T cells sorted from blood, collected in a trial of the OX40 agonist ivuxolimab. Every receptor here comes from an adult with an advanced solid tumor such as melanoma, head and neck, liver or kidney cancer. Each CDR3 is given with its conserved first and last residue. D genes are given only for firm matches. Clone size is given for some rows only: seen once, a few or many times, or a class if the clone is expanded.

size: NA; J: TRBJ2-3; V: TRBV11-3; D: TRBD1; CDR3: CASSPTGGRDTQYF; DNA: TGTGCCAGCAGCCCCACAGGGGGAAGAGATACGCAGTATTTT
size: NA; J: TRBJ2-2; V: TRBV7-3; D: NA; CDR3: CASSLGLGGELFF; DNA: TGTGCCAGCAGCTTGGGGCTAGGCGGGGAGCTGTTTTTT
size: medium-sized; J: TRBJ1-6; V: TRBV5-6; D: NA; CDR3: CASSPVLGRGGSPLHF; DNA: TGTGCCAGCAGCCCTGTCTTAGGGAGGGGTGGTTCACCCCTCCACTTT
size: NA; J: TRBJ1-1; V: TRBV9; D: TRBD1; CDR3: CASSVGGQGLSEAFF; DNA: TGTGCCAGCAGCGTAGGGGGACAGGGGTTATCAGAAGCTTTCTTT
size: NA; J: TRBJ2-5; V: TRBV9; D: TRBD1; CDR3: CASSVDFDRAVETQYF; DNA: TGTGCCAGCAGCGTAGACTTTGACAGGGCAGTGGAGACCCAGTACTTC
size: NA; J: TRBJ1-2; V: TRBV15; D: TRBD1; CDR3: CATSTGQGSFYGYTF; DNA: TGTGCCACCAGCACAGGACAGGGTTCTTTCTATGGCTACACCTTC
size: NA; J: TRBJ1-3; V: TRBV14; D: NA; CDR3: CASSPPGGGNTIYF; DNA: TGTGCCAGCAGCCCCCCGGGGGGTGGAAACACCATATATTTT
size: NA; J: TRBJ1-4; V: TRBV19; D: NA; CDR3: CASSMQQATNEKLFF; DNA: TGTGCCAGTAGTATGCAGCAGGCAACTAATGAAAAACTGTTTTTT
size: NA; J: TRBJ1-1; V: TRBV6-4; D: NA; CDR3: CASRVDNLQNTEAFF; DNA: TGTGCCAGCAGGGTAGACAACCTACAGAACACTGAAGCTTTCTTT
size: once; J: TRBJ2-5; V: TRBV6-5; D: NA; CDR3: CASRTMGTETQYF; DNA: TGTGCCAGCAGGACGATGGGGACCGAGACCCAGTACTTC
size: NA; J: TRBJ1-1; V: TRBV7-6; D: NA; CDR3: CASSQSVNTEAFF; DNA: TGTGCCAGCAGCCAATCGGTGAACACTGAAGCTTTCTTT
size: NA; J: TRBJ2-1; V: TRBV28; D: NA; CDR3: CASFNEQFF; DNA: TGTGCCAGCTTCAATGAGCAGTTCTTC
size: NA; J: TRBJ2-5; V: TRBV10-2; D: TRBD2; CDR3: CASSETSGRAGTQYF; DNA: TGCGCCAGCAGTGAGACTAGCGGGAGGGCCGGGACCCAGTACTTC
size: NA; J: TRBJ1-1; V: TRBV7-2; D: TRBD1; CDR3: CASSPYRAGGLLNTEAFF; DNA: TGTGCCAGCAGCCCCTACCGCGCAGGGGGCCTTTTGAACACTGAAGCTTTCTTT
size: NA; J: TRBJ1-1; V: TRBV2; D: NA; CDR3: CASGGALGTEAFF; DNA: TGTGCCAGCGGAGGGGCCCTCGGCACTGAAGCTTTCTTT
size: NA; J: TRBJ1-4; V: TRBV27; D: NA; CDR3: CASSSLTTAINEKLFF; DNA: TGTGCCAGCAGTTCTCTAACGACAGCAATTAATGAAAAACTGTTTTTT
size: NA; J: TRBJ1-2; V: TRBV30; D: NA; CDR3: CAWSSGGYGYTF; DNA: TGTGCCTGGAGTAGCGGGGGTTATGGCTACACCTTC
size: NA; J: TRBJ2-7; V: TRBV9; D: NA; CDR3: CASSGGPEGGQYF; DNA: TGTGCCAGCAGCGGAGGCCCTGAGGGAGGGCAGTACTTC
size: NA; J: TRBJ1-3; V: TRBV30; D: TRBD1; CDR3: CAWFTQGTGNTIYF; DNA: TGTGCCTGGTTTACACAGGGGACTGGAAACACCATATATTTT
size: NA; J: TRBJ1-4; V: TRBV4-1; D: NA; CDR3: CASSQGGYQGGEKLFF; DNA: TGCGCCAGCAGCCAAGGGGGGTACCAGGGAGGCGAAAAACTGTTTTTT
size: NA; J: TRBJ2-1; V: TRBV27; D: TRBD2; CDR3: CASRGTLAGALNEQFF; DNA: TGTGCCAGCCGAGGGACTCTAGCGGGAGCTCTCAATGAGCAGTTCTTC
size: NA; J: TRBJ2-7; V: TRBV6-4; D: TRBD1; CDR3: CASILQGPHEQYF; DNA: TGTGCCAGCATCCTACAGGGGCCCCACGAGCAGTACTTC
size: NA; J: TRBJ2-1; V: TRBV11-3; D: TRBD2; CDR3: CASSKTSANEQFF; DNA: TGTGCCAGCAGCAAAACTAGCGCCAATGAGCAGTTCTTC
size: few; J: TRBJ2-3; V: TRBV10-3; D: TRBD2; CDR3: CSAGGGAVDTQYF; DNA: TGTTCGGCTGGCGGGGGGGCCGTAGATACGCAGTATTTT
size: once; J: TRBJ2-1; V: TRBV6-5; D: TRBD1; CDR3: CASTRTGPYNEQFF; DNA: TGTGCCAGCACCCGGACAGGGCCCTACAATGAGCAGTTCTTC
size: NA; J: TRBJ2-7; V: TRBV15; D: NA; CDR3: CATSRGFMGGYEQYF; DNA: TGTGCCACCAGCAGAGGGTTTATGGGGGGCTACGAGCAGTACTTC
size: NA; J: TRBJ2-1; V: TRBV25-1; D: NA; CDR3: CASSDPQGFNEQFF; DNA: TGTGCCAGCAGTGATCCCCAGGGTTTCAATGAGCAGTTCTTC
size: NA; J: TRBJ2-1; V: TRBV18; D: NA; CDR3: CASSPQPLRALDHNEQFF; DNA: TGTGCCAGCTCTCCACAGCCACTCCGGGCCCTAGATCACAATGAGCAGTTCTTC
size: NA; J: TRBJ1-5; V: TRBV27; D: NA; CDR3: CASSGLGNQPQHF; DNA: TGTGCCAGCAGTGGGTTAGGGAATCAGCCCCAGCATTTT
size: NA; J: TRBJ1-2; V: TRBV6-5; D: NA; CDR3: CASRRQDLYGYTF; DNA: TGTGCCAGCAGGCGACAAGACCTCTATGGCTACACCTTC
size: NA; J: TRBJ2-3; V: TRBV9; D: NA; CDR3: CASSVQSGGSDPRGYTQYF; DNA: TGTGCCAGCAGCGTTCAAAGTGGCGGGTCTGATCCCCGGGGCTATACGCAGTATTTT
size: NA; J: TRBJ2-1; V: TRBV12-2; D: NA; CDR3: CASRLSSWAGGPINEQFF; DNA: TGTGCAAGTCGCTTAAGTTCCTGGGCGGGAGGGCCGATCAATGAGCAGTTCTTC
size: NA; J: TRBJ2-3; V: TRBV5-1; D: NA; CDR3: CASSLGQGAPDTQYF; DNA: TGCGCCAGCAGCTTGGGTCAGGGCGCGCCAGATACGCAGTATTTT
size: NA; J: TRBJ2-5; V: TRBV7-8; D: NA; CDR3: CASSLSRTGKETQYF; DNA: TGTGCCAGCAGCTTATCCCGGACTGGAAAAGAGACCCAGTACTTC
size: NA; J: TRBJ1-1; V: TRBV5-1; D: NA; CDR3: CASSLRGAEAFF; DNA: TGCGCCAGCAGCTTGCGTGGGGCTGAAGCTTTCTTT
size: once; J: TRBJ1-4; V: TRBV5-1; D: NA; CDR3: CASSPGQREKLFF; DNA: TGCGCCAGCAGCCCAGGACAGCGGGAAAAACTGTTTTTT
size: NA; J: TRBJ2-1; V: TRBV7-8; D: NA; CDR3: CASSLAGGRGSYNEQFF; DNA: TGTGCCAGCAGCTTAGCTGGGGGCCGCGGCTCCTACAATGAGCAGTTCTTC
size: NA; J: TRBJ1-3; V: TRBV5-6; D: NA; CDR3: CASSLGWDAGNTIYF; DNA: TGTGCCAGCAGCTTGGGGTGGGACGCAGGAAACACCATATATTTT
size: NA; J: TRBJ1-2; V: TRBV27; D: TRBD1; CDR3: CASRPPQGLPFYGYTF; DNA: TGTGCCAGCAGACCACCACAGGGGTTGCCGTTCTATGGCTACACCTTC
size: NA; J: TRBJ1-2; V: TRBV19; D: NA; CDR3: CASRPTEREQGYTF; DNA: TGTGCCAGTAGGCCCACCGAGAGGGAGCAAGGCTACACCTTC
size: NA; J: TRBJ2-5; V: TRBV5-6; D: TRBD1; CDR3: CASSSGQQETQYF; DNA: TGTGCCAGCAGCTCGGGACAGCAAGAGACCCAGTACTTC
size: NA; J: TRBJ2-5; V: TRBV10-3; D: NA; CDR3: CAIGGGRETQYF; DNA: TGTGCCATCGGTGGAGGGAGAGAGACCCAGTACTTC
size: NA; J: TRBJ2-1; V: TRBV5-1; D: TRBD2; CDR3: CASSSTSGSNHEQFF; DNA: TGCGCCAGCAGCTCCACTAGCGGGAGTAACCATGAGCAGTTCTTC
size: NA; J: TRBJ1-2; V: TRBV4-2; D: NA; CDR3: CASSQGAGDWGYTF; DNA: TGTGCCAGCAGCCAAGGGGCGGGGGATTGGGGCTACACCTTC
size: NA; J: TRBJ2-5; V: TRBV6-1; D: NA; CDR3: CASSTVRDRRETQYF; DNA: TGTGCCAGCAGTACGGTCCGGGATCGCAGGGAGACCCAGTACTTC
size: NA; J: TRBJ1-5; V: TRBV6-6; D: NA; CDR3: CASTDGESNQPQHF; DNA: TGTGCCAGCACCGACGGGGAGAGCAATCAGCCCCAGCATTTT
size: NA; J: TRBJ1-3; V: TRBV30; D: NA; CDR3: CAWSILPPTGVSGNTIYF; DNA: TGTGCCTGGAGTATCCTCCCCCCGACGGGAGTCTCTGGAAACACCATATATTTT
size: NA; J: TRBJ2-3; V: TRBV11-2; D: NA; CDR3: CASSGWDAPDTQYF; DNA: TGTGCCAGCAGCGGCTGGGACGCCCCAGATACGCAGTATTTT
size: NA; J: TRBJ1-3; V: TRBV6-6; D: TRBD1; CDR3: CASSPGTGAGNTIYF; DNA: TGTGCCAGCAGTCCCGGGACAGGGGCTGGAAACACCATATATTTT
size: NA; J: TRBJ2-7; V: TRBV7-9; D: NA; CDR3: CASSLVGSSEQYF; DNA: TGTGCCAGCAGCTTAGTGGGTTCGAGCGAGCAGTACTTC
size: NA; J: TRBJ2-1; V: TRBV5-4; D: TRBD1; CDR3: CASSLGTGGNEQFF; DNA: TGTGCCAGCAGCTTGGGGACAGGTGGGAATGAGCAGTTCTTC
size: NA; J: TRBJ2-3; V: TRBV6-1; D: TRBD1; CDR3: CASRVTGARWDAQYF; DNA: TGTGCCAGCAGAGTGACAGGGGCCCGGTGGGATGCGCAGTATTTT
size: NA; J: TRBJ2-1; V: TRBV15; D: NA; CDR3: CATSRAGGAGNEQFF; DNA: TGTGCCACCAGCAGAGCTGGGGGCGCTGGCAATGAGCAGTTCTTC
size: NA; J: TRBJ2-7; V: TRBV11-2; D: NA; CDR3: CASSLAQATYEQYF; DNA: TGTGCCAGCAGCTTAGCACAGGCAACCTACGAGCAGTACTTC
size: NA; J: TRBJ2-5; V: TRBV15; D: NA; CDR3: CATSRVGPETQYF; DNA: TGTGCCACCAGCAGAGTCGGACCGGAGACCCAGTACTTC
size: NA; J: TRBJ2-7; V: TRBV6-6; D: TRBD1; CDR3: CASRAGTGAYEQYF; DNA: TGTGCCAGCAGGGCCGGGACAGGGGCCTACGAGCAGTACTTC
size: few; J: TRBJ1-1; V: TRBV6-5; D: NA; CDR3: CATVGVNTEAFF; DNA: TGTGCCACCGTGGGGGTGAACACTGAAGCTTTCTTT
size: NA; J: TRBJ2-2; V: TRBV27; D: NA; CDR3: CASSLDRRGAGELFF; DNA: TGTGCCAGCAGTTTGGACAGGCGGGGAGCCGGGGAGCTGTTTTTT
size: NA; J: TRBJ2-1; V: TRBV13; D: TRBD2; CDR3: CASSLRGGGYNEQFF; DNA: TGTGCCAGCAGCTTAAGGGGCGGGGGCTACAATGAGCAGTTCTTC